The rows below give T cell receptor beta chains drawn from one sample of a study of T cell repertoires in cytomegalovirus infection. No antigens are known for them. TCRdb ran MiXCR on the reads and lists one entry per CDR3 protein. This sample has some 20,000 distinct CDR3 sequences; around two fifths occur once, and the top ten carry about 94%. The sequencing used CD8+ T cells from cultured PBMCs, collected from culture after CMV antigen stimulation. These receptors were taken from a human donor in good health (CMV status not recorded). Some clones in this sample may be carry-over from other donors' samples. The CDR3 runs from the conserved cysteine through the conserved F or W. A D gene is named only where the DNA matches it firmly. Rows may omit the clone size; those that give it use once, few, many or a size class.

v_call,d_call,j_call,clone_size,cdr3_nt,cdr3_aa
TRBV2,NA,TRBJ1-5,many,TGTGCCAGCGGCAGGGAGGCGGGCAATCAGCCCCAGCATTTT,CASGREAGNQPQHF
TRBV4-3,TRBD2,TRBJ2-7,NA,TGCGCCAGCAGCCAAGATCATGGTAGCGGGGTCTACGAGCAGTACTTC,CASSQDHGSGVYEQYF
TRBV27,NA,TRBJ1-1,few,TGTGCCAGCAGTTTATATGCCGGAATGAACACTGAAGCTTTCTTT,CASSLYAGMNTEAFF
TRBV9,NA,TRBJ1-6,many,TGTGCCAGCAGCGTAGACGCTTCGGAACCCCTCCACTTT,CASSVDASEPLHF
TRBV27,NA,TRBJ2-1,few,TGTGCCAGCAGTCTTAAAAACAATGAGCAGTTCTTC,CASSLKNNEQFF
TRBV7-9,NA,TRBJ2-1,NA,TGTGCCAGCAGCTTAAGGGGGGATGAGCAGTTCTTC,CASSLRGDEQFF
TRBV7-9,TRBD2,TRBJ2-7,many,TGTGCCAGCAGCTTTCTCACTAGCGGATCCTACGAGCAGTACTTC,CASSFLTSGSYEQYF
TRBV20-1,TRBD1,TRBJ2-2,NA,TGCAGTGCCCGGACAGGGTTCACCGGGGAGCTGTTTTTT,CSARTGFTGELFF
TRBV7-9,NA,TRBJ2-1,NA,TGTGCCAGCAGTCCTGGAACTAAAAATGAGCAGTTCTTC,CASSPGTKNEQFF
TRBV7-6,TRBD2,TRBJ2-5,NA,TGTGCCAGCAGCTCCGGACTAGCGGGGGAAGTCGAGACCCAGTACTTC,CASSSGLAGEVETQYF
TRBV7-9,NA,TRBJ2-7,few,TGTGCCAGCAGCTTAGTTGGGAGTGGAACCGAGCAGTACTTC,CASSLVGSGTEQYF
TRBV7-3,NA,TRBJ1-1,NA,TGTGCCAGCAGCTTAACGTTCGGGAACACTGAAGCTTTCTTT,CASSLTFGNTEAFF
TRBV7-8,TRBD1,TRBJ2-7,NA,TGTGCCAGCAGCCCCGACAGGGTATTATCCGAGCAGTACTTC,CASSPDRVLSEQYF
TRBV7-3,NA,TRBJ1-4,NA,TGTGCCAGCAGCCTCTCATCCCGGGCTGAAAAACTGTTTTTT,CASSLSSRAEKLFF
TRBV28,TRBD1,TRBJ1-2,NA,TGTGCCAGCAGTCTAGACAGGGTAGCTTTCTACACCTTC,CASSLDRVAFYTF
TRBV7-8,TRBD2,TRBJ2-1,many,TGTGCCAGCAGCTTGGGGACTAGCGGTAATGAGCAGTTCTTC,CASSLGTSGNEQFF
TRBV20-1,TRBD1,TRBJ2-4,NA,TGCAGTGCCGACAGGGTCGGCAAAAACATTCAGTACTTC,CSADRVGKNIQYF
TRBV19,TRBD1,TRBJ1-2,many,TGTGCCACCCTCGGTCGACAGGGAGTTTTGATGGGAAACTATGGCTACACCTTC,CATLGRQGVLMGNYGYTF
TRBV7-2,NA,TRBJ2-7,NA,TGTGCCAGCAGCTTAGGACTGAAGCAGTACTTC,CASSLGLKQYF
TRBV6-5,NA,TRBJ2-2,NA,TGTGCCAGCAGTTATAATCTACCCCCCGGGGAGCTGTTTTTT,CASSYNLPPGELFF